Presented here are 7 T cell receptor beta chains from one specimen sequenced in a study of T cells in Graves' hyperthyroidism and ophthalmopathy. Template material for amplifying TCR beta CDR3 regions consisted of RNA transcripts. TCR CDR3 underwent first-round RT-PCR with the HTBI primer set. TCRdb independently ran MiXCR on the multiplex PCR reads; one entry per CDR3 protein. This table has hundreds of thousands of distinct CDR3 sequences, roughly 40% appearing once. The material sequenced was blood. The receptors derive from a young man with Graves' hyperthyroidism.

The J gene is TRBJ2-1, the V gene TRBV29-1; D is uncertain. Trimming removed 7 bases at V and 9 bases at J, with 13 bases between. Germline V gives CDR1 SQVTM, CDR2 ANQGSEA. The CDR3 consists of 11 residues. CDR3 coding DNA: TGCAGCGCTCCGCTTGTAGGTGAGCAGTTCTTC. It is translated as CSAPLVGEQFF.

This clonotype has ten or more counts. This chain joins TRBV12-3 or TRBV12-4 and TRBJ1-5; 9 positions match TRBD1. This CDR3 has 16 residues. The junction had 6 bases not matched to a gene; V was cut back by 3 bases and J by 3 bases. DNA of the CDR3: TGTGCCAGCAGTTTTCGGGGGACAGGGTACAATCAGCCCCAGCATTTT. It yields the protein CASSFRGTGYNQPQHF.

A single count supports this clonotype. This sequence joins TRBV6-6 and TRBJ2-6; D unclear. Germline V CDR1 and CDR2: MNHNY, SVGAGI (reference sequence). This CDR3 region has 17 residues. Trimming stripped 7 bases from V and 0 bases from J, with 16 bases between. In DNA, the CDR3 is TGTGCCAGCACTATTAAGGGCGAGTACTCTGGGGCCAACGTCCTGACTTTC. Encoded protein: CASTIKGEYSGANVLTF.

The table lists this clonotype with many counts. The rearrangement joins TRBV24-1 to TRBJ1-5, with TRBD1 identical over 7 bases. In germline, CDR1 is KGHDR, CDR2 SFDVKD. The CDR3 is made up of 14 amino acids. With 3 bases clipped from V and 6 bases from J, the junction kept 4 bases outside the gene matches. The CDR3 nucleotides are TGTGCCACCAGTGATCCAGGGACAGCTCAGCCCCAGCATTTT. It translates to CATSDPGTAQPQHF.

The sample holds a few counts of this clonotype. The chain carries TRBV2 and TRBJ1-5; TRBD1 agrees at 8 bases. Germline CDR1 SNHLY, CDR2 FYNNEI. This CDR3 contains 13 residues. J lost 6 bases, V lost 4 bases, and 2 bases had no gene match. The CDR3 DNA reads as TGTGCCAGCAGTGTTCAGGGGGCTCAGCCCCAGCATTTT. It codes for CASSVQGAQPQHF. Using reference TRBV2 and TRBJ1-5 for the parts outside the CDR3, the full variable domain is EPEVTQTPSHQVTQMGQEVILRCVPISNHLYFYWYRQILGQKVEFLVSFYNNEISEKSEIFDDQFSVERPDGSNFTLKIRSTKLEDSAMYFCASSVQGAQPQHFGDGTRLSIL.

This sequence joins TRBV7-8 and TRBJ1-2, with D possibly being TRBD1 (6 bases). Germline loops: CDR1 SGHVS, CDR2 FQNEAQ. This CDR3 is 13 amino acids long. V lost 5 bases and J lost 4, with 11 bases in between. DNA of the CDR3: TGTGCCAGCAGCACCGGGACAACCTATGGCTACACCTTC. Protein sequence: CASSTGTTYGYTF.

As concerns this clonotype: The junction does not match germline at one end; this may be a read error. The chain links TRBV24-1 to TRBJ2-5, with TRBD2 matching 12 bases. CDR3 length: 16 amino acids. Germline V gene sequence: CDR1 KGHDR, CDR2 SFDVKD. CDR3 DNA sequence: TGTGCCAGCAGTTACCCCGCTAGCGGGGGGGAAGAGACCCAGTACTTC. This gives the protein CASSYPASGGEETQYF.